This TCR beta chain was profiled in a study of early stage breast cancer tumors. Study-level results: Most shared enriched TCRB sequences were commonly generated ones.

Generated by immunoSEQ multiplex PCR, the TCRdb table keeps only in-frame clones and is missing some. Seen here are some 24,000 clones, roughly 64% observed once, and the top ten hold about 10%. On this clone itself: Antigen: not known.

With V trimmed by 0 bases and J by 1 base, 3 bases remained unmatched. The CDR3 is 16 residues long. Germline V gene sequence: CDR1 MNHEY, CDR2 SVGAGI. The rearrangement links TRBV6-5 to TRBJ2-3; 8 nucleotides match TRBD2. The receptor comes from a person between 55 and 69 years old with breast cancer. Sequencing was performed on breast tumor tissue. The chain's CDR3 is CASSYSSGTGTDTQYF. The CDR3 coding sequence is TGTGCCAGCAGTTACTCTAGCGGGACCGGCACAGATACGCAGTATTTT.